The rows below give T cell receptor beta chains drawn from one sample of a study of T cell repertoires in cytomegalovirus infection. Via MiXCR, TCRdb re-called the reads, giving one row per CDR3 protein. The sample holds 310,000 or so distinct CDR3 sequences, around 9.1% seen once. Sequencing used PBMCs. These receptors all come from a human donor in good health (CMV status not recorded). Some clones in this sample may be carry-over from other donors' samples. CDR3s include the opening cysteine and the closing phenylalanine or tryptophan. Fields, in order: V gene, D gene, CDR3 length, J gene, clone size, CDR3 DNA, CDR3 protein. D genes are given only for firm matches. Size tells how often a clone was seen (once, few, many) or the class of an expanded clone, and some rows leave it out.

TRBV19,.,13,TRBJ2-3,many,TGTGCCAGGAGCACAGAGAACACAGATACGCAGTATTTT,CARSTENTDTQYF
TRBV9,.,13,TRBJ2-1,.,TGTGCCAGCAGCGTAGATACAGCCGATGAGCAGTTCTTC,CASSVDTADEQFF
TRBV14,TRBD1,14,TRBJ2-1,many,TGTGCCAGCAGCCCCGGACAGGGGGGATGGGAGCAGTTCTTC,CASSPGQGGWEQFF
TRBV10-1,.,18,TRBJ1-2,many,TGCGCCAGCAGTGGCCCGACCGACGCCGCAACAGGAGGCTATGGCTACACCTTC,CASSGPTDAATGGYGYTF
TRBV19,TRBD1,16,TRBJ2-2,few,TGTGCCAGTAGTTTTGACAGGGGGCCTTCCACCGGGGAGCTGTTTTTT,CASSFDRGPSTGELFF
TRBV20-1,.,15,TRBJ2-7,many,TGCAGTGCTAGAGATAGGTTCACAGCCTCCTACGAGCAGTACTTC,CSARDRFTASYEQYF
TRBV6-2/TRBV6-3,.,15,TRBJ1-1,.,TGTGCCAGCAGTCCGGGGATAGTTGGGAACACTGAAGCTTTCTTT,CASSPGIVGNTEAFF
TRBV28,.,12,TRBJ1-1,.,TGTGCCAGCAGTTTAGCGGCGGATGAAGCTTTCTTT,CASSLAADEAFF
TRBV6-1,TRBD2,17,TRBJ2-1,.,TGTGCCAGCAGTGATGGACTAGCGGGGGGGCCGAGGAATGAGCAGTTCTTC,CASSDGLAGGPRNEQFF
TRBV7-9,TRBD1,13,TRBJ1-1,many,TGTGCCAGCATAGGGACAGGGAACACTGAAGCTTTCTTT,CASIGTGNTEAFF
TRBV6-1,.,12,TRBJ2-7,many,TGTGCCAGCAGTGAACAGGGCTACGAGCAGTACTTC,CASSEQGYEQYF